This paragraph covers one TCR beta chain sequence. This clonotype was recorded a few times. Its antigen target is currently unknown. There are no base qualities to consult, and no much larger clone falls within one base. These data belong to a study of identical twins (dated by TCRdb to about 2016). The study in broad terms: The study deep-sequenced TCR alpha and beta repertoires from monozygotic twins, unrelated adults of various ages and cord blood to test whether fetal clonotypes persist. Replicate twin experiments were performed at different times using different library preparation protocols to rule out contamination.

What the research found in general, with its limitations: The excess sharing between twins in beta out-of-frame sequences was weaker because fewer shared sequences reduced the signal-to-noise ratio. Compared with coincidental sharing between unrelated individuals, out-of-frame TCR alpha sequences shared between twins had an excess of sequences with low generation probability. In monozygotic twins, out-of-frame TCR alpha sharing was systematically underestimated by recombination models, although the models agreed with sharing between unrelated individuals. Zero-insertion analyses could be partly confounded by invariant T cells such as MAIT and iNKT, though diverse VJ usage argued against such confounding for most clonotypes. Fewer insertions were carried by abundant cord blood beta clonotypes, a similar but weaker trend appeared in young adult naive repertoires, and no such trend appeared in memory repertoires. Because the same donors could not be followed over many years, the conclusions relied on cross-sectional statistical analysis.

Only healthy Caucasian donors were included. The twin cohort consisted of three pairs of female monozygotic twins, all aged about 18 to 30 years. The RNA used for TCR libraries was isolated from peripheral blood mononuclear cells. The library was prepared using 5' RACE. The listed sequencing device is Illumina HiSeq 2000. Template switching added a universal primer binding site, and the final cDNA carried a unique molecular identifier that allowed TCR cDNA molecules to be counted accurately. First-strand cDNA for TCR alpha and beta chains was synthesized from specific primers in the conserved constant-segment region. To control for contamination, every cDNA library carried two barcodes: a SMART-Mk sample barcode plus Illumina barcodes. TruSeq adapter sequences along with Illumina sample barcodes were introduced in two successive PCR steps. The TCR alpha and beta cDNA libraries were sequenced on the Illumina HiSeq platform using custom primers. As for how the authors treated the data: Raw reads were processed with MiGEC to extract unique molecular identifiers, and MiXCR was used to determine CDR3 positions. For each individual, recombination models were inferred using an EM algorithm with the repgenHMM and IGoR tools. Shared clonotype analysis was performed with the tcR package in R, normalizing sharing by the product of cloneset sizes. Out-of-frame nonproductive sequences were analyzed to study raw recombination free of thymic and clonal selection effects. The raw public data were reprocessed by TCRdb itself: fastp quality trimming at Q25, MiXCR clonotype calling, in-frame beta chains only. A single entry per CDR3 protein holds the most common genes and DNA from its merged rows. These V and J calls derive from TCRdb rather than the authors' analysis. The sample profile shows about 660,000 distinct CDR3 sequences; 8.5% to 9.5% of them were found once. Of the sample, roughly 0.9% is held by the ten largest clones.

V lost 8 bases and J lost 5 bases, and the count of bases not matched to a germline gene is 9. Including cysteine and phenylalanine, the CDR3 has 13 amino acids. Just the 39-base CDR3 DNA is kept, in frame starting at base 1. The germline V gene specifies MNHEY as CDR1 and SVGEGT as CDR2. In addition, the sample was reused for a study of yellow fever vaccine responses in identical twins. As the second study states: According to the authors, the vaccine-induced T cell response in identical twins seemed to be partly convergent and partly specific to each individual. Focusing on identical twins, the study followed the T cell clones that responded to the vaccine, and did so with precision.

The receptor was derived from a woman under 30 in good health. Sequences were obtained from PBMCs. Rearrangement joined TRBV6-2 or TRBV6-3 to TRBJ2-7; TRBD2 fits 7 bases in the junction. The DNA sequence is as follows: TGTGCCAGCCTCCCGGTGGCGGGGGACGAGCAGTACTTC. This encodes CASLPVAGDEQYF.